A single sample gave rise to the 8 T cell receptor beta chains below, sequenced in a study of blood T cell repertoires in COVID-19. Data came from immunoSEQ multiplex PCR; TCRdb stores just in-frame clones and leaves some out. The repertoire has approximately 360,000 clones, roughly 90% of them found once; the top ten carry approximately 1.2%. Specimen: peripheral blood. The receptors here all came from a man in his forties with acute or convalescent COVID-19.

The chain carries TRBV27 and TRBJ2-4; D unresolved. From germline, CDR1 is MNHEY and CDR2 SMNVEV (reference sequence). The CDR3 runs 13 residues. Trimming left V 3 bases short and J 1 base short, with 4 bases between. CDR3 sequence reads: CASSFAAKNIQYF. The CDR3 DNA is TGTGCCAGCAGTTTCGCGGCCAAAAACATTCAGTACTTC.

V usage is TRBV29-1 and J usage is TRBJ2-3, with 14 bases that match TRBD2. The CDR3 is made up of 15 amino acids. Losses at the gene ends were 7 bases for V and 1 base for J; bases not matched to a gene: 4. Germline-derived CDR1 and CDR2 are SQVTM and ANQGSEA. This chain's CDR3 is CSAKGLAGGTDTQYF. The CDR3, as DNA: TGCAGCGCTAAGGGACTAGCGGGGGGCACAGATACGCAGTATTTT.

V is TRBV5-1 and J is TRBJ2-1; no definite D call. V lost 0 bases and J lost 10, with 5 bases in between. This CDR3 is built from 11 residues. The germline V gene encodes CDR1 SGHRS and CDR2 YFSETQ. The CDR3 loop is CASSLALEQFF. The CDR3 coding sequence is TGCGCCAGCAGCTTGGCCCTAGAGCAGTTCTTC.

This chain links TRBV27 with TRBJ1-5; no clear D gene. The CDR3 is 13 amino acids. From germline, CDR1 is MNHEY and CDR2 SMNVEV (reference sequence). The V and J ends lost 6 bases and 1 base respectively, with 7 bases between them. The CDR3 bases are TGTGCCAGCAGCCTACTGAGCAATCAGCCCCAGCATTTT. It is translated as CASSLLSNQPQHF.

In DNA, the CDR3 is TGCGCCAGCAGCGGGACTAGCGGGGGCGATGAGCAGTTCTTC. Protein product: CASSGTSGGDEQFF. The chain recombines TRBV5-1 with TRBJ2-1; 14 bases agree with TRBD2. The length of the CDR3 is 14 residues. Germline V gene data show CDR1 as SGHRS and CDR2 as YFSETQ. Trimming removed 4 bases from V and 8 bases from J; junction bases left unmatched: 2. The full variable domain, rest sourced from reference TRBV5-1 and TRBJ2-1, is KAGVTQTPRYLIKTRGQQVTLSCSPISGHRSVSWYQQTPGQGLQFLFEYFSETQRNKGNFPGRFSGRQFSNSRSEMNVSTLELGDSALYLCASSGTSGGDEQFFGPGTRLTVL.

CDR3 nucleotides: TGTGCCAGTAGTAGAACCCCAGGACAGACTAACTATGGCTACACCTTC. Translated, it gives CASSRTPGQTNYGYTF. This chain uses TRBV19 with TRBJ1-2; tentative D call: TRBD1 (6 bases). Deletions cut 4 bases from V and 0 bases from J, with 15 bases between. CDR1 and CDR2 (germline): LNHDA, SQIVND (reference sequence). CDR3 length: 16 residues.

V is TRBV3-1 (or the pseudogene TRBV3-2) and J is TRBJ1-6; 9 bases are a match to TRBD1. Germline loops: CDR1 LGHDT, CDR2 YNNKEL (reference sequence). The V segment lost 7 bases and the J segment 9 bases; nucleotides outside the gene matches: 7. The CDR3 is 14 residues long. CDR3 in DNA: TGTGCCAGCACCTGGGGACAGGGAGGTTCACCCCTCCACTTT. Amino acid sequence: CASTWGQGGSPLHF.

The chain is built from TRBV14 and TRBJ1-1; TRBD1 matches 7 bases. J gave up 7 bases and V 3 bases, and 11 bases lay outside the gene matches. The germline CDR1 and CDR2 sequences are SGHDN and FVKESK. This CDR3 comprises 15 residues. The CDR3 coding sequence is TGTGCCAGCAGCCACAGGGACAGAGAACTTTATGAAGCTTTCTTT. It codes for CASSHRDRELYEAFF.